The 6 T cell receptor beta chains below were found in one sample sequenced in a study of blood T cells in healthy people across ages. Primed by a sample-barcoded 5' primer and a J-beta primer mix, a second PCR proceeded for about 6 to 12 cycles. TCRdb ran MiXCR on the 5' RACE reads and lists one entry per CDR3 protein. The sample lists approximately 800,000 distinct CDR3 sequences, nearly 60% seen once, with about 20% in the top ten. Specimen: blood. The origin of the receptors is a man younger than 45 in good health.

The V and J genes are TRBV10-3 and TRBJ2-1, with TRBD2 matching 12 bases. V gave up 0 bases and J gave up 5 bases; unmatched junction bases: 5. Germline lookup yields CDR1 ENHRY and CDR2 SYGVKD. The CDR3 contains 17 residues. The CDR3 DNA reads TGTGCCATCAGTGAGTCAGGCCTAGCGGGAGGGAACAATGAGCAGTTCTTC. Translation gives CAISESGLAGGNNEQFF.

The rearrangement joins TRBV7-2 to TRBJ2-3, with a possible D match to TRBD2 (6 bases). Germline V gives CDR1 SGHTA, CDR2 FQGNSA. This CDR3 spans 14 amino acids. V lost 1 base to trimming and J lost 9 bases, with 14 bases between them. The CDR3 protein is CASSLVEGLATQYF. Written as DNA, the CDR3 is TGTGCCAGCAGCTTAGTGGAGGGGCTAGCAACGCAGTATTTT.

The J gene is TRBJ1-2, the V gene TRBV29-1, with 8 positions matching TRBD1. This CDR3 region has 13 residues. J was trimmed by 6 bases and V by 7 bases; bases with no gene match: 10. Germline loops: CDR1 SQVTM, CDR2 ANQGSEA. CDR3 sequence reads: CSGGTGGLNGYTF. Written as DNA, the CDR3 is TGCAGCGGGGGGACAGGCGGATTAAATGGCTACACCTTC.

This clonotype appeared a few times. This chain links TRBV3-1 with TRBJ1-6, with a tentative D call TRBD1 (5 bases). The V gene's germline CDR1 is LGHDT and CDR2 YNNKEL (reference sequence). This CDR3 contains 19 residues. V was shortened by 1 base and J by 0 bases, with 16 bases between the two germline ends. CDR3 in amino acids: CASSQGGGVYSSYNSPLHF. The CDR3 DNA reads TGTGCCAGCAGCCAAGGGGGGGGAGTCTACAGCTCCTATAATTCACCCCTCCACTTT.

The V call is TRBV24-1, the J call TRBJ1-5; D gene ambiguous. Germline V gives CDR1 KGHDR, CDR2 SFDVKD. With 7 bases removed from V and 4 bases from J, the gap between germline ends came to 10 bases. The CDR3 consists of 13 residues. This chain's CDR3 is CATSQNLNQPQHF. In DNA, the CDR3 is TGTGCCACCAGCCAGAACCTTAATCAGCCCCAGCATTTT.

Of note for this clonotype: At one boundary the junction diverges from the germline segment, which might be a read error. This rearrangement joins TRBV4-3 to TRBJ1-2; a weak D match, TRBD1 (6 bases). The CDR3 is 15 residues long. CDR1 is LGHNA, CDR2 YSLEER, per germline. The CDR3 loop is CARSQETSGAYGYTF. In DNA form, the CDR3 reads TGCGCCAGAAGCCAAGAAACGTCAGGGGCTTATGGCTACACCTTC.